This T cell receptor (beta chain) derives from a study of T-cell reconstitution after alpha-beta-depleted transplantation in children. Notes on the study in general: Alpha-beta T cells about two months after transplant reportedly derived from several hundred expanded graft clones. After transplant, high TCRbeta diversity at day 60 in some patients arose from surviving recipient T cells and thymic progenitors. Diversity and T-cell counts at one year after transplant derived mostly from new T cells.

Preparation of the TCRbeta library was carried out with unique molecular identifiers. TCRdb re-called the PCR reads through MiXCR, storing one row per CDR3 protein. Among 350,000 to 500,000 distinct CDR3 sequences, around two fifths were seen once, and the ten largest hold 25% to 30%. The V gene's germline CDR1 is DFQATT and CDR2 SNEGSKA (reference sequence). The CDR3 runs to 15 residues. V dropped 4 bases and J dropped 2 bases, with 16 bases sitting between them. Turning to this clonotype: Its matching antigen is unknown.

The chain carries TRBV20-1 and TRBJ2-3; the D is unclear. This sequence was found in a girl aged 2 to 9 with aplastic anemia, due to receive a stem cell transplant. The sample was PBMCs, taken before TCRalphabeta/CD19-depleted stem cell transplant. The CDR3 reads CSATPLGIYTDTQYF. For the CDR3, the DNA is TGCAGTGCTACTCCCCTGGGGATTTACACAGATACGCAGTATTTT.